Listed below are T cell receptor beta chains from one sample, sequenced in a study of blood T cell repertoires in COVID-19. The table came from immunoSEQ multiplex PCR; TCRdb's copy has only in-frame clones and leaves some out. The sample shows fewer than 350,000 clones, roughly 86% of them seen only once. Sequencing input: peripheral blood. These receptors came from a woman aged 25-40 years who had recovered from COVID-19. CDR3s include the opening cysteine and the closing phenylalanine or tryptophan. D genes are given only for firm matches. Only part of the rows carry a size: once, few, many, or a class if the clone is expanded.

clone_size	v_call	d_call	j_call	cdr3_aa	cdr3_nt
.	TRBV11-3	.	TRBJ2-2	CASSSGLAANTGELFF	TGTGCCAGCAGCTCCGGACTGGCCGCGAACACCGGGGAGCTGTTTTTT
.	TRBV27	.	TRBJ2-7	CASSLAGAFSYEQYF	TGTGCCAGCAGTTTAGCGGGGGCCTTCTCCTACGAGCAGTACTTC
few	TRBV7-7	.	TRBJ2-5	CASSLGRTGSQETQYF	TGTGCTAGCAGCTTAGGACGGACTGGGAGCCAAGAGACCCAGTACTTC
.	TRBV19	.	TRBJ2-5	CASSARATWYQETQYF	TGTGCCAGTAGTGCGAGAGCGACCTGGTACCAAGAGACCCAGTACTTC
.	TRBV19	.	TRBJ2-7	CASMSQGEAYEQYF	TGTGCCAGTATGAGTCAGGGGGAGGCCTACGAGCAGTACTTC
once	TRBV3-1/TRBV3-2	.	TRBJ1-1	CASSQRGGGDAFF	TGTGCCAGCAGCCAAAGAGGCGGGGGGGATGCTTTCTTT
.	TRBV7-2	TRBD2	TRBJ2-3	CASSPRLAGGTDTQYF	TGTGCCAGCAGCCCGCGACTAGCGGGAGGCACAGATACGCAGTATTTT
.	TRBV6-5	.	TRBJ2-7	CASSYTGYEQYF	TGTGCCAGCAGTTACACGGGGTACGAGCAGTACTTC
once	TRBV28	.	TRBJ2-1	CASKLRFIGEQFF	TGTGCCAGCAAGTTGCGGTTTATAGGCGAGCAGTTCTTC
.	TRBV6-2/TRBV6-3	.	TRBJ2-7	CASSSPGLVSTWEQYF	TGTGCCAGCAGTTCTCCAGGGCTGGTATCCACGTGGGAGCAGTACTTC
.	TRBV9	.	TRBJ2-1	CASSVVGSGPYNEQFF	TGTGCCAGCAGCGTGGTCGGGAGTGGCCCCTACAATGAGCAGTTCTTC
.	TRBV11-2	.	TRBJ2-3	CASSFGTDTQYF	TGTGCCAGCAGCTTCGGGACAGATACGCAGTATTTT
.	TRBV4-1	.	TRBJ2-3	CASSHPTSPDTQYF	TGCGCCAGCAGCCATCCGACTAGTCCAGATACGCAGTATTTT
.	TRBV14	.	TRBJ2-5	CASSLRDNQETQYF	TGTGCCAGCAGTCTCCGGGACAACCAAGAGACCCAGTACTTC
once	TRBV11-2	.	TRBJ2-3	CASSLDGYSTDTQYF	TGTGCCAGCAGCTTAGACGGGTACAGCACAGATACGCAGTATTTT
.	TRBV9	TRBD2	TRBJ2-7	CASSVGGTSQAYEQYF	TGTGCCAGCAGCGTAGGCGGGACTAGCCAAGCCTACGAGCAGTACTTC
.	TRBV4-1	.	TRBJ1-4	CASSQVGRGNEKLFF	TGCGCCAGCAGCCAAGTGGGGAGGGGTAATGAAAAACTGTTTTTT
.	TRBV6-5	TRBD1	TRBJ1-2	CASGSGTEYGYTF	TGTGCCAGCGGATCCGGGACAGAATATGGCTACACCTTC
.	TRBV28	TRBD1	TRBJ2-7	CASRTTGGTYEQYF	TGTGCCAGCAGGACGACAGGGGGTACCTACGAGCAGTACTTC
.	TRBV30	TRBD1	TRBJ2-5	CAWSPHRGRGETQYF	TGTGCCTGGAGTCCCCACAGGGGAAGGGGGGAGACCCAGTACTTC
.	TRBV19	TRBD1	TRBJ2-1	CASSTWDRVDEQFF	TGTGCCAGTAGTACTTGGGACAGGGTCGATGAGCAGTTCTTC
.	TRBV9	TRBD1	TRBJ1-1	CASSRRTGENTEAFF	TGTGCCAGCAGCCGACGGACAGGGGAGAACACTGAAGCTTTCTTT
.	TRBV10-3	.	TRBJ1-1	CAISESLQGRAEAFF	TGTGCCATCAGTGAGTCGTTACAGGGCCGGGCTGAAGCTTTCTTT
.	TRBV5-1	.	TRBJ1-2	CASSLLQGWGYTF	TGCGCCAGCAGCTTGCTCCAGGGATGGGGCTACACCTTC
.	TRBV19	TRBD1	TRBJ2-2	CASHSGTVNTGELFF	TGTGCCAGCCATTCCGGGACAGTGAACACCGGGGAGCTGTTTTTT
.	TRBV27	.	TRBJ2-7	CASSLGGPYEQYF	TGTGCCAGCAGTTTAGGCGGGCCCTACGAGCAGTACTTC
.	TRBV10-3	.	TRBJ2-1	CAIEGGQGNEQFF	TGTGCCATCGAGGGGGGGCAAGGGAATGAGCAGTTCTTC
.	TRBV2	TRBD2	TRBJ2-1	CASMTSGGEQFF	TGTGCCAGCATGACTAGCGGGGGTGAGCAGTTCTTC
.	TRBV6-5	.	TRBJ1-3	CASTLPGGGVNTIYF	TGTGCCAGCACCCTACCGGGGGGGGGAGTAAACACCATATATTTT
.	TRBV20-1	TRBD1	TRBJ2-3	CSASRQGANTDTQYF	TGCAGTGCTAGTCGACAGGGGGCCAACACAGATACGCAGTATTTT
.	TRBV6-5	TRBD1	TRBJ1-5	CASRTGEQPQHF	TGTGCCAGCAGGACAGGGGAACAGCCCCAGCATTTT
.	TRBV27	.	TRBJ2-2	CASSLFWGDTGELFF	TGTGCCAGCAGTTTATTTTGGGGCGACACCGGGGAGCTGTTTTTT
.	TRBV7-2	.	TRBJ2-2	CASSLVWSANTGELFF	TGTGCCAGCAGCTTAGTATGGAGCGCGAACACCGGGGAGCTGTTTTTT
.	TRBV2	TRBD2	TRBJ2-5	CASSLEASGMQETQYF	TGTGCCAGCAGTCTGGAGGCTAGCGGGATGCAAGAGACCCAGTACTTC
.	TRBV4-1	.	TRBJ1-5	CASSQVGGPNQPQHF	TGCGCCAGCAGCCAAGTCGGGGGGCCGAATCAGCCCCAGCATTTT
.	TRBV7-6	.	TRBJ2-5	CASSLAEGTQETQYF	TGTGCCAGCAGCTTAGCTGAGGGGACTCAAGAGACCCAGTACTTC
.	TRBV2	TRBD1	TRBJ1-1	CASSGTGGSEAFF	TGTGCCAGCAGTGGGACAGGGGGCTCTGAAGCTTTCTTT
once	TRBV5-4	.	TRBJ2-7	CASSQQAPYEQYF	TGTGCCAGCAGCCAACAGGCTCCCTACGAGCAGTACTTC
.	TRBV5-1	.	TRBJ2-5	CASSPSQETQYF	TGCGCCAGCAGCCCCTCTCAAGAGACCCAGTACTTC
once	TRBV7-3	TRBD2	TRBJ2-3	CASSPGTSRTDTQYF	TGTGCCAGCAGCCCAGGGACTAGCCGCACAGATACGCAGTATTTT
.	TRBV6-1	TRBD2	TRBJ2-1	CASSEVGLAGNNNEQFF	TGTGCCAGCAGTGAAGTGGGACTAGCGGGTAATAACAATGAGCAGTTCTTC